This T cell receptor (beta chain) was recorded in a study of blood T cell repertoires in COVID-19. At the level of the study: The origin of the acute and convalescent COVID-19 samples was the United States, Italy and Spain.

Original analysis: Estimation of nucleated cell counts was performed using reference gene primer amplification. Profiling relied on immunoSEQ multiplex PCR, and the TCRdb table lists in-frame clones only, not all of them. V, J and clone size were drawn from that table, and D and trimming were deduced from the DNA. The sample shows approximately 120,000 clones, more than 65% of them seen only once. The junction had 8 bases not matched to a gene; V was cut back by 3 bases and J by 6 bases. The germline gives CDR1 KGHSH, CDR2 LQKENI. The CDR3 length is 15 residues. The sequence was collected from a human donor in a cohort sampled during active COVID-19. Sequencing was performed on peripheral blood. This chain uses TRBV18 with TRBJ1-1; TRBD1 aligns across 9 bases. The CDR3 reads CASSPLTGGTSEAFF. For the CDR3, the DNA is TGTGCCAGCTCACCCTTGACAGGGGGGACTTCTGAAGCTTTCTTT.